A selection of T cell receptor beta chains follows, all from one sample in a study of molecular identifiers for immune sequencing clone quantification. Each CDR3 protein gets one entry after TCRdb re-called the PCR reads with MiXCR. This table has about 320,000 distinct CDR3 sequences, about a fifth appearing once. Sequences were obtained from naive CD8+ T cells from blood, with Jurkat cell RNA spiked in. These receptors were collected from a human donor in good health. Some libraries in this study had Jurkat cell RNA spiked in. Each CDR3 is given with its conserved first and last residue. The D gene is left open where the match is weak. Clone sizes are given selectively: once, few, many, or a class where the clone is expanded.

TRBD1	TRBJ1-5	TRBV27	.	TGTGCCAGCAGTCTAGGACAGGGCCTTAGCAATCAGCCCCAGCATTTT	CASSLGQGLSNQPQHF
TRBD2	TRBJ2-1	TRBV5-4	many	TGTGCCAGCAGCTCGGGACTAGCGGCCGATGAGCAGTTCTTC	CASSSGLAADEQFF
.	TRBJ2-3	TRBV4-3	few	TGCGCCAGCAGCCAAGTTTGGTACGCGGGGAGCACAGATACGCAGTATTTT	CASSQVWYAGSTDTQYF
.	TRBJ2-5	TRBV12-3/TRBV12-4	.	TGTGCCAGCAGGTTACAGGAGAGGGGACGGAAGACCCAGTACTTC	CASRLQERGRKTQYF
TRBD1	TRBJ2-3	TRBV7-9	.	TGTGCCAGCAGCTGGGGGACAGCCCTCACAGTTACGCAGTATTTT	CASSWGTALTVTQYF
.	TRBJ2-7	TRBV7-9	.	TGTGCCAGCAGCCTTCTACCCGGGGAGGCCTACGAGCAGTACTTC	CASSLLPGEAYEQYF
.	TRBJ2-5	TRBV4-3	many	TGCGCCAGCAGCCGCAAACTGGACAGTCAAGAGACCCAGTACTTC	CASSRKLDSQETQYF
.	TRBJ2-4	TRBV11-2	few	TGTGCCAGCAGCTTAGCTCTGGGGGACATTCAGTACTTC	CASSLALGDIQYF
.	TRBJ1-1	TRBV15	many	TGTGCCACCAGCAGAGATGGCGGTATTGGGCAGAACACTGAAGCTTTCTTT	CATSRDGGIGQNTEAFF
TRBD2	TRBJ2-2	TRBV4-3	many	TGCGCCAGCAGCCAAGATAGCGGGGGGGCCGGGGAGCTGTTTTTT	CASSQDSGGAGELFF
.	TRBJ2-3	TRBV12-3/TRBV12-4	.	TGTGCCAGCAGTTTGGGGGCGGCTACGCAGTATTTT	CASSLGAATQYF
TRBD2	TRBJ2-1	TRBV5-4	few	TGTGCCAGCAGCTTAACCGTCGTAGCGGGGGGCTCCTACAATGAGCAGTTCTTC	CASSLTVVAGGSYNEQFF
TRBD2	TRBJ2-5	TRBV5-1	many	TGCGCCAGCAGCTATCACTACCTTAGCGGGGCCGCTCCAGAGACCCAGTACTTC	CASSYHYLSGAAPETQYF
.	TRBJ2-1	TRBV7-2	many	TGTGCCAGCAGCCCCCTCGGGGGCACCGACAATGAGCAGTTCTTC	CASSPLGGTDNEQFF
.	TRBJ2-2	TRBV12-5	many	TGTGCCAGCGGAACAGAGACCGGGGAGCTGTTTTTT	CASGTETGELFF
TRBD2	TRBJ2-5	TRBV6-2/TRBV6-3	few	TGTGCCAGCAGTTCCAGACTAGCGGGAGCGGAAGAGACCCAGTACTTC	CASSSRLAGAEETQYF
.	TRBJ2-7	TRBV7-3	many	TGTGCCAGCAGCTTAAAGGCGAAAGTTGCCTACGAGCAGTACTTC	CASSLKAKVAYEQYF
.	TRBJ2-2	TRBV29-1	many	TGCAGCGTTGATGGGGGAACCGGGGAGCTGTTTTTT	CSVDGGTGELFF
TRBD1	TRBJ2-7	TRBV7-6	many	TGTGCCAGCAGCCCTGGACAGGGCTTGGACGAGCAGTACTTC	CASSPGQGLDEQYF
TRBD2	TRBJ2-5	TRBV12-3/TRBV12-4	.	TGTGCCAGCAGCCGTCGGGAGGTGGAGACCCAGTACTTC	CASSRREVETQYF
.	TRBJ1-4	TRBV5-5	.	TGTGCCAGCAGCTTGGCCCAGTCAGGGCCCAATAATGAAAAACTGTTTTTT	CASSLAQSGPNNEKLFF
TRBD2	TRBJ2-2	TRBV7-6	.	TGTGCCAGCAGCGTAGCTTCCGGACTAGCAGTGACACCCCGGACCGGGGAGCTGTTTTTT	CASSVASGLAVTPRTGELFF
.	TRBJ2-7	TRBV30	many	TGTGCCTGGAGTGACCCTCTCCGACCGGGCCGCTACGAGCAGTACTTC	CAWSDPLRPGRYEQYF
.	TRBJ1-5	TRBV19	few	TGTGCCAGTAGTATATTTGCAGGGGTGGCCAATCAGCCCCAGCATTTT	CASSIFAGVANQPQHF
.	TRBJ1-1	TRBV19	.	TGTGCCACCGCCCCGTTAGGGGGGACTGAAGCTTTCTTT	CATAPLGGTEAFF
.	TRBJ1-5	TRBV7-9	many	TGTGCCAGCAGCCCGACCCCCGGCAATCAGCCCCAGCATTTT	CASSPTPGNQPQHF